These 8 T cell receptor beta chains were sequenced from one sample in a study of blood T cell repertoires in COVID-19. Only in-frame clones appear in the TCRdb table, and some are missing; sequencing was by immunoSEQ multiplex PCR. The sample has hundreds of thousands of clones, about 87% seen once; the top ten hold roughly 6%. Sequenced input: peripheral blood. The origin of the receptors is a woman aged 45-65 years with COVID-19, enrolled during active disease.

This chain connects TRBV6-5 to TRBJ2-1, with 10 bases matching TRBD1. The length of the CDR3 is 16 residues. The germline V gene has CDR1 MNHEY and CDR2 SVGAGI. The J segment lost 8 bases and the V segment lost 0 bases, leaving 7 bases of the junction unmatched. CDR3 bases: TGTGCCAGCAGTTACTCCGGGACAGGGGAAATTCATGAGCAGTTCTTC. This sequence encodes CASSYSGTGEIHEQFF.

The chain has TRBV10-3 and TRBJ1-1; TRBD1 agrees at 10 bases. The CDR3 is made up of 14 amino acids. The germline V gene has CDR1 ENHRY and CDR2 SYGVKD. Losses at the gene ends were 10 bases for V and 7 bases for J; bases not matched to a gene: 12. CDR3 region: CASLRQGARVEAFF. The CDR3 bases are TGTGCCAGCTTAAGACAGGGGGCGAGGGTTGAAGCTTTCTTT.

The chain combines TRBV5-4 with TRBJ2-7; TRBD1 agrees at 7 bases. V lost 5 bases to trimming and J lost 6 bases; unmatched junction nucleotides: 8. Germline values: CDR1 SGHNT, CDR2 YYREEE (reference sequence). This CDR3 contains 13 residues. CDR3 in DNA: TGTGCCAGCAGTAGACAGGGTATGGGCGAGCAGTACTTC. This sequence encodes CASSRQGMGEQYF.

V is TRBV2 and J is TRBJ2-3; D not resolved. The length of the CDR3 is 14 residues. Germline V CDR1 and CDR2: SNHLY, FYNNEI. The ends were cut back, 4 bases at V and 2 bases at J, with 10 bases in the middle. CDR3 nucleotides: TGTGCCAGCAGTGGAAAACAGCACACAGATACGCAGTATTTT. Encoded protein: CASSGKQHTDTQYF.

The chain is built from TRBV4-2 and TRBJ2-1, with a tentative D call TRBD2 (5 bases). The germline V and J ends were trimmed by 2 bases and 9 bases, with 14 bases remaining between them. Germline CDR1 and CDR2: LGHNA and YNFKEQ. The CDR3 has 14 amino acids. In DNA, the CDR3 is TGTGCCAGCAGCCAAACCCCAAGAGAGGGTGAGCAGTTCTTC. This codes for CASSQTPREGEQFF.

CDR3 nucleotides: TGTGCCAGCAGCGTAGTAAGGACTAGCTCTGATACGCAGTATTTT. This encodes CASSVVRTSSDTQYF. The V call is TRBV9, the J call TRBJ2-3, with 8 positions matching TRBD2. CDR3 length: 15 residues. V gave up 0 bases and J gave up 6 bases; unmatched junction bases: 6. Germline assignment: CDR1 SGDLS and CDR2 YYNGEE. Together with reference TRBV9 and TRBJ2-3, the CDR3 gives the full variable domain: DSGVTQTPKHLITATGQRVTLRCSPRSGDLSVYWYQQSLDQGLQFLIQYYNGEERAKGNILERFSAQQFPDLHSELNLSSLELGDSALYFCASSVVRTSSDTQYFGPGTRLTVL.

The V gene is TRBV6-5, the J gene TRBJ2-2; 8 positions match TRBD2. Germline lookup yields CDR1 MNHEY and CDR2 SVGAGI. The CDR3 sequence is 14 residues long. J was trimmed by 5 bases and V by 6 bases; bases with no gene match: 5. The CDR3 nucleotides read TGTGCCAGCAGGGGGCGGGAGGTTACCGGGGAGCTGTTTTTT. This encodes CASRGREVTGELFF.

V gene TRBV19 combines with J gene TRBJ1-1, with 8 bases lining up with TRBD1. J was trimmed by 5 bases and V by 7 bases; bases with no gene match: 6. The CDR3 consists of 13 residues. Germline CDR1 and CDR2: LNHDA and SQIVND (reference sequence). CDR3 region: CASILTGGTEAFF. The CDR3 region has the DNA TGTGCCAGTATTCTAACAGGGGGGACTGAAGCTTTCTTT.